A single sample is the source of the 13 T cell receptor beta chains below, sequenced in a study of blood T cell repertoires in COVID-19. Assay: immunoSEQ multiplex PCR; the TCRdb copy retains only in-frame clones and omits some. Of under 55,000 clones listed, approximately 84% are singletons. The specimen was peripheral blood. These receptors were taken from a human donor in a cohort sampled during active COVID-19.

Judged by abundance, this clone is medium-sized (0.01 to 0.1%). The chain uses TRBV19 and TRBJ1-2, with no clear D. The CDR3 sequence is 16 residues long. CDR1 is LNHDA, CDR2 SQIVND, per germline (reference sequence). Trimming cost V 0 bases and J 6 bases, with 17 bases left between them. CDR3 loop: CASSIDMASQANGYTF. CDR3 nucleotide sequence: TGTGCCAGTAGTATAGATATGGCATCCCAGGCAAATGGCTACACCTTC.

In this sample, this clone turned up a few times. The chain links TRBV3-1 (or the pseudogene TRBV3-2) to TRBJ2-4, with a tentative D call TRBD2 (6 bases). Germline assignment: CDR1 LGHDT and CDR2 YNNKEL (reference sequence). V shed 1 base and J shed 3 bases, with 16 bases lying between them. The CDR3 covers 17 residues. The CDR3 loop reads CASSQVRDLGNKNIQYF. The CDR3 region has the DNA TGTGCCAGCAGCCAAGTCCGGGACTTAGGAAACAAAAACATTCAGTACTTC.

The chain has TRBV14 and TRBJ1-4; D gene unclear. Looked up from germline, CDR1 is SGHDN and CDR2 is FVKESK. Between the trimmed V and J ends, which lost 4 bases and 0 bases, there was a span of 6 bases. The CDR3 totals 14 residues. CDR3 DNA: TGTGCCAGCAGCCTTCGTGCAACTAATGAAAAACTGTTTTTT. Protein: CASSLRATNEKLFF.

The chain is built from TRBV5-4 and TRBJ2-2; TRBD2 matches 10 bases. Germline V gives CDR1 SGHNT, CDR2 YYREEE (reference sequence). The CDR3 is 17 amino acids. V lost 4 bases to trimming and J lost 4 bases; unmatched junction nucleotides: 10. The CDR3 DNA reads as TGTGCCAGCAGCAGGGCTAGCGGGAGTGGTGGCACCGGGGAGCTGTTTTTT. Translated: CASSRASGSGGTGELFF.

The CDR3 sequence: CASSQGTYEQYF. The CDR3 DNA is TGTGCCAGCAGCCAGGGGACCTACGAGCAGTACTTC. This rearrangement joins TRBV5-4 to TRBJ2-7, with D perhaps TRBD1 (6 bases). V dropped 4 bases and J dropped 2 bases, with 7 bases sitting between them. The CDR3 length is 12 residues. Looked up from germline, CDR1 is SGHNT and CDR2 is YYREEE (reference sequence).

This clone appeared once. The chain couples TRBV7-2 to TRBJ1-2; no definite D call. Germline V lookup: CDR1 SGHTA, CDR2 FQGNSA. The germline V and J ends were trimmed by 7 bases and 5 bases, with 14 bases remaining between them. The CDR3 is 13 amino acids. The CDR3 sequence: CASTSEEAYGYTF. The CDR3 DNA reads as TGTGCCAGCACCTCCGAGGAGGCATATGGCTACACCTTC. Combining the CDR3 with reference TRBV7-2 and TRBJ1-2 gives the whole variable domain GAGVSQSPSNKVTEKGKDVELRCDPISGHTALYWYRQSLGQGLEFLIYFQGNSAPDKSGLPSDRFSAERTGGSVSTLTIQRTQQEDSAVYLCASTSEEAYGYTFGSGTRLTVV.

This sequence joins TRBV14 and TRBJ1-2, with 8 bases that match TRBD1. Germline V lookup: CDR1 SGHDN, CDR2 FVKESK. After removal of 2 bases from V and 6 bases from J, the junction contained 5 bases not matched to a gene. The CDR3 is 14 residues long. The CDR3 nucleotides are TGTGCCAGCAGCCAACGTCAGGGGGCGGATGGCTACACCTTC. Translating gives CASSQRQGADGYTF. Using reference TRBV14 and TRBJ1-2 for the parts outside the CDR3, the full variable domain is EAGVTQFPSHSVIEKGQTVTLRCDPISGHDNLYWYRRVMGKEIKFLLHFVKESKQDESGMPNNRFLAERTGGTYSTLKVQPAELEDSGVYFCASSQRQGADGYTFGSGTRLTVV.

The chain recombines TRBV7-7 with TRBJ1-3; 8 bases agree with TRBD1. Trimming at V came to 6 bases and at J to 0 bases, leaving 7 bases not matched to a gene. This CDR3 is built from 16 residues. Looked up from germline, CDR1 is SSHAT and CDR2 is FNYEAQ (reference sequence). For the CDR3, the DNA is TGTGCCAGCAGTTCGGGGACAGGCTTCTCTGGAAACACCATATATTTT. This translates into CASSSGTGFSGNTIYF.

The chain is built from TRBV6-5 and TRBJ2-7; 10 bases align to TRBD1. Germline CDR1 reads MNHEY; CDR2 reads SVGAGI. The V gene end was trimmed by 2 bases and the J gene end by 7 bases; junction bases not matched to a gene: 5. This CDR3 has 14 residues. The chain's CDR3 is CASSYGTGVVEQYF. The CDR3 coding sequence is TGTGCCAGCAGTTACGGGACAGGGGTTGTGGAGCAGTACTTC.

V and J are TRBV28 and TRBJ1-1, with D tentatively TRBD1 (6 bases). There are 13 residues in the CDR3. Germline CDR1 reads MDHEN; CDR2 reads SYDVKM. The ends were cut back, 9 bases at V and 5 bases at J, with 16 bases in the middle. CDR3 sequence reads: CASHVTRGTEAFF. DNA of the CDR3: TGTGCCAGTCATGTAACCAGGGGTACTGAAGCTTTCTTT.

The chain employs TRBV12-3 or TRBV12-4 and TRBJ1-2; D call uncertain. V lost 4 bases to trimming and J lost 7 bases, with 4 bases between them. This CDR3 contains 10 residues. CDR3 sequence: CASSYGGYTF. The CDR3 nucleotides read TGTGCCAGCAGTTACGGTGGCTACACCTTC.

V usage is TRBV5-1 and J usage is TRBJ2-3; TRBD2 matches 10 bases. The CDR3 has 18 residues. Trimming removed 0 bases from V and 1 base from J; junction bases left unmatched: 8. Germline loops: CDR1 SGHRS, CDR2 YFSETQ. The CDR3 bases are TGCGCCAGCAGCTTGGGTCCCCTAACTAGCGGGGGCACAGATACGCAGTATTTT. This translates into CASSLGPLTSGGTDTQYF.

The chain has TRBV10-3 and TRBJ2-2; a weak D match, TRBD1 (6 bases). The CDR3 extends over 15 amino acids. CDR1 and CDR2 from the germline V gene are ENHRY and SYGVKD. Trimming removed 3 bases at V and 6 bases at J, with 14 bases between. The CDR3 DNA follows: TGTGCCATCAGTGACCTCGGTGGGGGCTCCGGGGAGCTGTTTTTT. Translation gives CAISDLGGGSGELFF.